This TCR beta chain emerged from a study of TIL therapy for anti-PD-1-resistant metastatic lung cancer. CDR1 is SGDLS and CDR2 is YYNGEE in the germline V gene. Trimming removed 0 bases from V and 1 base from J, with 12 bases in between. The CDR3 length is 16 residues. This clone came up once. Stated time point: pre-treatment sample, taken before nivolumab and TIL therapy. The libraries were made with immunoSEQ v3. This table comes from immunoSEQ multiplex PCR, and its TCRdb copy is limited to in-frame clones, with some not included. The sample contains under 70,000 clones, more than 60% of which appear only once.

The sequencing used blood, collected at baseline. This clonotype was sampled from a person aged 25 to 85 with non-small cell lung cancer. This sequence joins TRBV9 and TRBJ2-3, with D tentatively TRBD1 or TRBD2 (6 bases each). The CDR3 coding sequence is TGTGCCAGCAGCGTAGTGGGTGGGGGGCGCACAGATACGCAGTATTTT. As protein: CASSVVGGGRTDTQYF.